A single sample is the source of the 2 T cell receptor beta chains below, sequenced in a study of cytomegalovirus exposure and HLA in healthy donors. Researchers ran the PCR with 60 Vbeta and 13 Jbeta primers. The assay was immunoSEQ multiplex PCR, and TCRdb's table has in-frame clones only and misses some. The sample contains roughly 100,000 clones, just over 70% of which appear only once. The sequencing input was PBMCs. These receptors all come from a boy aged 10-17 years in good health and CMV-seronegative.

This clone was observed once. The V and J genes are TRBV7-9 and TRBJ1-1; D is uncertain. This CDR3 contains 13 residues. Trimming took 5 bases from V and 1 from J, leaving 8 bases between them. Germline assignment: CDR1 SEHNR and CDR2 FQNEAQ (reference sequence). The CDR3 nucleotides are TGTGCCAGCAGCCCAAGACAGAACACTGAAGCTTTCTTT. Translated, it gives CASSPRQNTEAFF.

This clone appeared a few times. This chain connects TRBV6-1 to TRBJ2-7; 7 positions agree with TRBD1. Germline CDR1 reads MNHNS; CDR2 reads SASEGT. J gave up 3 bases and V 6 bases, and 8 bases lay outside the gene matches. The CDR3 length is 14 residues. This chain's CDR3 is CASSRRDSHYEQYF. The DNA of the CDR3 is TGTGCCAGCAGCCGCCGGGACAGCCACTACGAGCAGTACTTC.